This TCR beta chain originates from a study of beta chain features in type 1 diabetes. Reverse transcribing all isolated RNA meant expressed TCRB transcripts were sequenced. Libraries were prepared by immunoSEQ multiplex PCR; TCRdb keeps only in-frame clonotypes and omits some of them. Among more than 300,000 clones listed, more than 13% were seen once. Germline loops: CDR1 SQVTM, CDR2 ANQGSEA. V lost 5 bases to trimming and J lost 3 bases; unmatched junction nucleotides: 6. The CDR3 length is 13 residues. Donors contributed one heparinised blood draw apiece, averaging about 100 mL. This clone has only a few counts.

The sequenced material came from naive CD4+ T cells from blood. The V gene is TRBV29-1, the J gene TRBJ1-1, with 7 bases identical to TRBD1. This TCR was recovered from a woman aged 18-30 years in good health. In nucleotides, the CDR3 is TGCAGCGTTTCGGGACAGATGTACACTGAAGCTTTCTTT. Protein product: CSVSGQMYTEAFF.